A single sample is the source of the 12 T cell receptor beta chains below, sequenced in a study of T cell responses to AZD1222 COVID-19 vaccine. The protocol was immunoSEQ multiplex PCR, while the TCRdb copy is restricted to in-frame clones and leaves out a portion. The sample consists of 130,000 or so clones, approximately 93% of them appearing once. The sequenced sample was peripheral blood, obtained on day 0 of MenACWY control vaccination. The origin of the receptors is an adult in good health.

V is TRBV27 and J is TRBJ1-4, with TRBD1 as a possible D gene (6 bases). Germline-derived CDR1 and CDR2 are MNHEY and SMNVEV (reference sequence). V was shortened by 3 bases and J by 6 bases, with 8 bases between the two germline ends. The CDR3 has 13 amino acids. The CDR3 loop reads CASSLSGDEKLFF. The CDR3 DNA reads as TGTGCCAGCAGTTTGTCAGGGGATGAAAAACTGTTTTTT.

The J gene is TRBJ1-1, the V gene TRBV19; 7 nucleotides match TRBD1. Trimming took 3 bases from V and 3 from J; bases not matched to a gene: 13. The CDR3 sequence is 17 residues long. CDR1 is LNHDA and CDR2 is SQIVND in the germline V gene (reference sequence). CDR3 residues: CASSIMGTAPLDTEAFF. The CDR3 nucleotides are TGTGCCAGTAGTATTATGGGGACAGCGCCTTTGGACACTGAAGCTTTCTTT. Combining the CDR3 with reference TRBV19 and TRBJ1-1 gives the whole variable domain DGGITQSPKYLFRKEGQNVTLSCEQNLNHDAMYWYRQDPGQGLRLIYYSQIVNDFQKGDIAEGYSVSREKKESFPLTVTSAQKNPTAFYLCASSIMGTAPLDTEAFFGQGTRLTVV.

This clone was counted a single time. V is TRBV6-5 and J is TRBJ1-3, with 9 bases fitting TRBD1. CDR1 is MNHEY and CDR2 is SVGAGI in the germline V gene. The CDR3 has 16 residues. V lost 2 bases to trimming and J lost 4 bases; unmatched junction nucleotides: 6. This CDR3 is CASSYTGGENGNTIYF. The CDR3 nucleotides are TGTGCCAGCAGTTACACAGGGGGCGAAAACGGAAACACCATATATTTT.

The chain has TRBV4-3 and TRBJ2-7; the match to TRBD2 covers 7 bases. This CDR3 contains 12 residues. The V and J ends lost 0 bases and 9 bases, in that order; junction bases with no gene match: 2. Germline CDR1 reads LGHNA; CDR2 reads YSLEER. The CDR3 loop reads CASSQDGRGQYF. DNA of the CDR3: TGCGCCAGCAGCCAAGATGGGAGGGGGCAGTACTTC.

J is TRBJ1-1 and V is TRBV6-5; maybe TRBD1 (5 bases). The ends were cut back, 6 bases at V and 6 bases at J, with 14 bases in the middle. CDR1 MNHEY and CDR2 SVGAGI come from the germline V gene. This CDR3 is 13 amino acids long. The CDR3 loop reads CASRRLGTAEAFF. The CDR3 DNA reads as TGTGCCAGCAGGCGTCTTGGGACGGCTGAAGCTTTCTTT.

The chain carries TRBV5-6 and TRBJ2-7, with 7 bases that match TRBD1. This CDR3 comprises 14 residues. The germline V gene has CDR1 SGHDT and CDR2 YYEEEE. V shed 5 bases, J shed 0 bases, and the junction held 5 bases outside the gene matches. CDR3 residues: CASRRTGTSYEQYF. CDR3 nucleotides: TGTGCCAGCAGGAGGACAGGCACCTCCTACGAGCAGTACTTC.

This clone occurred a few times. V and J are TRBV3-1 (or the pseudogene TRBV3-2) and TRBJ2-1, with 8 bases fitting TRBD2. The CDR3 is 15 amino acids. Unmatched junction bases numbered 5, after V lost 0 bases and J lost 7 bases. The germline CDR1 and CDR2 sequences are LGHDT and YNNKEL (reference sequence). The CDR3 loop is CASSQDEAGANEQFF. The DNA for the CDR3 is TGTGCCAGCAGCCAAGATGAAGCGGGAGCAAATGAGCAGTTCTTC.

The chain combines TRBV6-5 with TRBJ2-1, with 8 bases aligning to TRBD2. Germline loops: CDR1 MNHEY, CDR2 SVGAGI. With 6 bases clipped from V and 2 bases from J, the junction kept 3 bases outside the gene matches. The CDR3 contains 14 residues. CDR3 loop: CASRGTRAYNEQFF. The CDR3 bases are TGTGCCAGCAGAGGGACTAGGGCCTACAATGAGCAGTTCTTC.

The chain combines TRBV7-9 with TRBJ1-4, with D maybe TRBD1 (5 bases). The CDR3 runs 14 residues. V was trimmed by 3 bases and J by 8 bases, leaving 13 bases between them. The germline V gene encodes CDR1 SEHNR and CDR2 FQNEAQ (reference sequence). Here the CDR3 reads CASSLGPSIEKLFF. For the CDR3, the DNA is TGTGCCAGCAGCTTGGGACCCTCTATCGAAAAACTGTTTTTT.

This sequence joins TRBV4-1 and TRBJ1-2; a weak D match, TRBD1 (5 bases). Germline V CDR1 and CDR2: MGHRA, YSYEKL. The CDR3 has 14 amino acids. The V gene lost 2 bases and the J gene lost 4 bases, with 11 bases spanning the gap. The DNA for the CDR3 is TGCGCCAGCAGCCAACAGGGAGGTGGCTATGGCTACACCTTC. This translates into CASSQQGGGYGYTF.

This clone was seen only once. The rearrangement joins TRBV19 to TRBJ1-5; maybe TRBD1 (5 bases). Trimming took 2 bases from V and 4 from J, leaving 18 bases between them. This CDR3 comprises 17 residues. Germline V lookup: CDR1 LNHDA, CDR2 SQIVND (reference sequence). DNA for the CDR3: TGTGCCAGTAGTATATCTCTCCTTGACAGTCAAAATCAGCCCCAGCATTTT. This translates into CASSISLLDSQNQPQHF.

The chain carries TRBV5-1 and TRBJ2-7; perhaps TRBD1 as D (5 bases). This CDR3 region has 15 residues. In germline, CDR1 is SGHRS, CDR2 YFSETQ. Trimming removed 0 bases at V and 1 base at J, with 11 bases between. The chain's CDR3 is CASSLDLTASYEQYF. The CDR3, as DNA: TGCGCCAGCAGCTTGGACCTGACAGCTTCCTACGAGCAGTACTTC.